Each of the 2 T cell receptor beta chains below was sequenced from the same sample in a study of T cells in Graves' hyperthyroidism and ophthalmopathy. Regions amplified from RNA transcripts were the TCR beta CDR3 regions. A set of HTBI primers served as the primers for a first-round RT-PCR of the TCR CDR3. Each CDR3 protein gets one entry after TCRdb re-called the multiplex PCR reads with MiXCR. The repertoire holds approximately 870,000 distinct CDR3 sequences, with 35% to 45% as singletons. The sequencing sample was made of blood. These receptors came from a man between 18 and 35 years old with Graves' hyperthyroidism.

The chain couples TRBV7-2 to TRBJ1-2, with D perhaps matching TRBD1 (6 bases). V dropped 7 bases and J dropped 6 bases, with 15 bases sitting between them. Germline V gene data show CDR1 as SGHTA and CDR2 as FQGNSA. There are 13 residues in the CDR3. In DNA, the CDR3 is TGTGCCAGCACCCCCTCCACAGGGAATGGCTACACCTTC. Translated: CASTPSTGNGYTF.

The chain joins TRBV5-1 to TRBJ2-7; 9 bases are a match to TRBD2. Germline CDR1 reads SGHRS; CDR2 reads YFSETQ. V lost 8 bases, J lost 6 bases, and 9 bases stayed unmatched. CDR3 length equals 13 residues. DNA of the CDR3: TGCGCCAGTTCAGTAGCGGGAGTACTCGAGCAGTACTTC. Translated, it gives CASSVAGVLEQYF. The variable domain in full, completed from reference TRBV5-1 and TRBJ2-7, reads KAGVTQTPRYLIKTRGQQVTLSCSPISGHRSVSWYQQTPGQGLQFLFEYFSETQRNKGNFPGRFSGRQFSNSRSEMNVSTLELGDSALYLCASSVAGVLEQYFGPGTRLTVT.